These 8 T cell receptor beta chains share one sample of origin, sequenced in a study of cytomegalovirus exposure and HLA in healthy donors. PCR amplification relied on 60 Vbeta primers (plus 13 Jbeta primers). TCRdb's copy holds only in-frame clones and misses some; the assay was immunoSEQ multiplex PCR. Of about 150,000 clones listed, 55% to 75% are singletons. Sequencing input: PBMCs. These receptors were taken from a woman aged 55-75 years in good health and CMV-seropositive.

The CDR3 is CASSKNSGNTIYF. DNA for the CDR3: TGTGCCAGCAGTAAGAACTCCGGAAACACCATATATTTT. V and J are TRBV7-9 and TRBJ1-3; the D is unclear. The CDR3 extends over 13 amino acids. Germline CDR1 reads SEHNR; CDR2 reads FQNEAQ (reference sequence). V dropped 6 bases and J dropped 4 bases, with 10 bases sitting between them.

V usage is TRBV5-1 and J usage is TRBJ2-5; 7 positions match TRBD1. V trimming: 0 bases; J trimming: 5 bases; junction bases outside the gene matches: 7. Germline assignment: CDR1 SGHRS and CDR2 YFSETQ. CDR3 size: 15 residues. The CDR3 region has the DNA TGCGCCAGCAGCTTGGGACAGGGCGGCCCCGAGACCCAGTACTTC. Its translation is CASSLGQGGPETQYF.

Written as DNA, the CDR3 is TGTGCCAGCAGTCCCCAGGGTAGCAATCAGCCCCAGCATTTT. This gives the protein CASSPQGSNQPQHF. The chain is built from TRBV28 and TRBJ1-5; TRBD1 might be the D (5 bases). The V end was cut by 5 bases, the J end by 0 bases, with 8 bases between. The CDR3 is made up of 14 amino acids. The germline V gene has CDR1 MDHEN and CDR2 SYDVKM.

The chain couples TRBV29-1 to TRBJ2-5, with 7 bases that match TRBD1. Germline V gene sequence: CDR1 SQVTM, CDR2 ANQGSEA. The junction had 7 bases not matched to a gene; V was cut back by 3 bases and J by 0 bases. The CDR3 runs 15 residues. CDR3 region: CSVDGTVPYQETQYF. The DNA for the CDR3 is TGCAGCGTTGATGGGACAGTCCCGTACCAAGAGACCCAGTACTTC.

The chain has TRBV9 and TRBJ1-5, with 8 bases that match TRBD1. V lost 2 bases, J lost 4 bases, and 2 bases stayed unmatched. Germline lookup yields CDR1 SGDLS and CDR2 YYNGEE. The CDR3 extends over 14 amino acids. CDR3 region: CASSVGQANQPQHF. CDR3 in DNA: TGTGCCAGCAGCGTGGGACAGGCGAATCAGCCCCAGCATTTT.

Remarks on this clone: An end of the junction differs from the germline gene, which may be a read error. The rearrangement links TRBV7-2 to TRBJ2-7; the match to TRBD2 covers 7 bases. Germline V CDR1 and CDR2: SGHTA, FQGNSA. This CDR3 spans 17 amino acids. CDR3 sequence: CVSSPRAGRGSSYEQYF. CDR3 sequence (DNA): TGTGTCAGCAGCCCCCGAGCGGGGCGGGGGTCCTCCTACGAGCAGTACTTC. The complete variable domain, with remaining parts taken from reference TRBV7-2 and TRBJ2-7, reads GAGVSQSPSNKVTEKGKDVELRCDPISGHTALYWYRQSLGQGLEFLIYFQGNSAPDKSGLPSDRFSAERTGGSVSTLTIQRTQQEDSAVYLCVSSPRAGRGSSYEQYFGPGTRLTVT.

The V and J genes are TRBV10-3 and TRBJ2-5, with 9 bases fitting TRBD2. V was pared by 0 bases and J by 5 bases, with 10 bases of the junction left unmatched. Germline loops: CDR1 ENHRY, CDR2 SYGVKD. The CDR3 extends over 17 amino acids. The CDR3 here is CAISESPLAGREETQYF. Written as DNA, the CDR3 is TGTGCCATCAGTGAGTCGCCCCTAGCGGGAAGGGAGGAGACCCAGTACTTC.

The genes are TRBV9 and TRBJ2-3, with 7 positions matching TRBD2. The V and J ends lost 4 bases and 0 bases, in that order; junction bases with no gene match: 14. The CDR3 extends over 18 amino acids. Germline lookup yields CDR1 SGDLS and CDR2 YYNGEE. The CDR3 DNA reads as TGTGCCAGCAGCTACGGACGGGGAGGGATCTCTAGCACAGATACGCAGTATTTT. Residues: CASSYGRGGISSTDTQYF. Combining the CDR3 with reference TRBV9 and TRBJ2-3 gives the whole variable domain DSGVTQTPKHLITATGQRVTLRCSPRSGDLSVYWYQQSLDQGLQFLIQYYNGEERAKGNILERFSAQQFPDLHSELNLSSLELGDSALYFCASSYGRGGISSTDTQYFGPGTRLTVL.